The next 21 T cell receptor beta chains were all read from a single sample in a study of spatial heterogeneity in lung cancer. Overall study findings and caveats: Expanded intratumoral alpha and beta TCR counts tracked tumor mutation counts.

Stated time point: sample taken at primary tumor resection. These receptors are not linked to any known antigen. TCRdb processed the 5' RACE reads anew with MiXCR; each CDR3 protein has one entry. Of about 7,400 distinct CDR3 sequences in the sample, 13% to 15% are singletons; the top ten hold more than 7%. The sequenced sample was lung tumor tissue, obtained at surgery. Receptor source: a female donor with early-stage non-small cell lung cancer.

This clonotype counts as medium-sized. The V and J genes are TRBV4-2 and TRBJ2-3, with a possible D match to TRBD2 (5 bases). The CDR3 is made up of 19 amino acids. V was clipped by 0 bases and J by 6 bases, with 25 bases between them. Per the germline V gene, CDR1 is LGHNA and CDR2 is YNFKEQ. The CDR3 loop is CASSQDRATASQKADTQYF. The CDR3 DNA follows: TGTGCCAGCAGCCAAGATAGGGCGACGGCTAGCCAGAAGGCGGATACGCAGTATTTT.

The chain recombines TRBV7-6 with TRBJ2-5; possible D gene TRBD1, 6 bases. CDR3 length: 15 amino acids. Germline values: CDR1 SGHVS, CDR2 FNYEAQ. V lost 4 bases and J lost 2, with 14 bases in between. CDR3 in DNA: TGTGCCAGCAGCTATGGGGCCAGGGGTCAAGAGACCCAGTACTTC. Translated, it gives CASSYGARGQETQYF.

This clonotype was detected ten times or more. The junction departs from the called germline gene at one end, perhaps through a read error. The chain carries TRBV11-2 and TRBJ1-1; D ambiguous. Germline V gene data show CDR1 as SGHAT and CDR2 as FQNNGV. There are 14 residues in the CDR3. As DNA, the CDR3 is TGTGCCAGCACCTTACTCTTTAAGAACACTGAAGCTTTCTTT. It encodes CASTLLFKNTEAFF.

This clonotype rates as medium-sized. This chain uses TRBV12-3 or TRBV12-4 with TRBJ2-7, with D perhaps TRBD2 (7 bases). V lost 3 bases, J lost 5 bases, and 14 bases lay in between. The CDR3 has 14 amino acids. The CDR3 DNA sequence: TGTGCCAGCAGTTTTGGGGGGGCTCCCAACGAGCAGTACTTC. Its protein product is CASSFGGAPNEQYF.

Sample share makes this clonotype medium-sized. V gene TRBV24-1 combines with J gene TRBJ1-2; D gene unclear. Germline CDR1 is KGHDR and CDR2 is SFDVKD. The V end lost 7 bases, the J end lost 8 bases, and 7 bases lay between the germline ends. This CDR3 region has 10 residues. CDR3 DNA sequence: TGTGCCACCAGCGGTGGAGGCTACACCTTC. Protein: CATSGGGYTF.

The chain couples TRBV20-1 to TRBJ1-2; D remains unclear. The CDR3 extends over 15 amino acids. Germline V lookup: CDR1 DFQATT, CDR2 SNEGSKA (reference sequence). The V end was cut by 3 bases, the J end by 0 bases, with 14 bases between. Written as DNA, the CDR3 is TGCAGTGCTAGCCTCAGCGGCAGGCCTAACTATGGCTACACCTTC. It specifies CSASLSGRPNYGYTF.

This clonotype is labeled medium-sized. The chain couples TRBV11-2 to TRBJ2-3; D is unresolved. This CDR3 is built from 12 residues. Germline CDR1 is SGHAT and CDR2 is FQNNGV. The V end lost 1 base, the J end lost 9 bases, and 8 bases lay between the germline ends. CDR3 protein: CASSLGGRTQYF. CDR3 DNA: TGTGCCAGCAGCTTAGGTGGGCGAACGCAGTATTTT.

This clonotype was seen many times. This chain links TRBV6-1 with TRBJ1-5, with 9 nucleotides matching TRBD1. The CDR3 sequence is 15 residues long. Germline V CDR1 and CDR2: MNHNS, SASEGT. The J segment lost 4 bases and the V segment lost 6 bases, leaving 7 bases of the junction unmatched. CDR3 loop: CASREQGAPNQPQHF. The CDR3 coding sequence is TGTGCCAGCAGAGAACAGGGGGCGCCGAATCAGCCCCAGCATTTT.

This clonotype rates as medium-sized (0.01 to 0.1%). The chain has TRBV11-2 and TRBJ2-1; no reliable D call. Germline V gene data show CDR1 as SGHAT and CDR2 as FQNNGV. The CDR3 sequence is 13 residues long. V was trimmed by 1 base and J by 8 bases, leaving 9 bases between them. Here the CDR3 DNA reads TGTGCCAGCAGCTTAGCGAGGAAGTATGAGCAGTTCTTC. Translation: CASSLARKYEQFF. Filled out from reference TRBV11-2 and TRBJ2-1, the complete variable domain reads EAGVAQSPRYKIIEKRQSVAFWCNPISGHATLYWYQQILGQGPKLLIQFQNNGVVDDSQLPKDRFSAERLKGVDSTLKIQPAKLEDSAVYLCASSLARKYEQFFGPGTRLTVL.

This clonotype has at least ten counts. The chain uses TRBV9 and TRBJ2-5; a possible D gene is TRBD2 (6 bases). Germline CDR1 reads SGDLS; CDR2 reads YYNGEE. This CDR3 contains 15 residues. V lost 4 bases and J lost 2, with 15 bases in between. The DNA of the CDR3 is TGTGCCAGCAGCTCCCGGGGGACGTATCAAGAGACCCAGTACTTC. It is translated as CASSSRGTYQETQYF.

This clonotype was seen repeatedly, ten times or more. The gene calls are TRBV6-6 and TRBJ2-2, with D hard to call. The CDR3 is 20 residues long. V shed 0 bases and J shed 5 bases, with 25 bases lying between them. Germline V lookup: CDR1 MNHNY, CDR2 SVGAGI (reference sequence). The CDR3 loop is CASSYSNMGLIGRRTGELFF. CDR3 DNA sequence: TGTGCCAGCAGTTACTCGAATATGGGCCTGATTGGCAGGAGAACCGGGGAGCTGTTTTTT.

There are many counts of this clonotype. This chain connects TRBV6-1 to TRBJ1-1; 8 nucleotides match TRBD1. CDR1 and CDR2 (germline): MNHNS, SASEGT. The CDR3 runs 15 residues. After removal of 3 bases from V and 4 bases from J, the junction contained 7 bases not matched to a gene. This CDR3 is CASSDDRGRTTEAFF. The CDR3 region has the DNA TGTGCCAGCAGTGATGACAGGGGACGTACCACTGAAGCTTTCTTT.

This clonotype was found many times. The chain links TRBV20-1 to TRBJ1-1; possibly TRBD1 for D (6 bases). Germline values: CDR1 DFQATT, CDR2 SNEGSKA (reference sequence). V lost 3 bases and J lost 11, with 16 bases in between. The CDR3 extends over 12 amino acids. CDR3 nucleotide sequence: TGCAGTGCTAGGTCAGGGGCAGGGTTGGCTTTCTTT. It is translated as CSARSGAGLAFF.

This clonotype ranks as medium-sized. The V call is TRBV7-9, the J call TRBJ1-2, with TRBD1 as a possible D gene (5 bases). The CDR3 consists of 16 residues. CDR1 is SEHNR and CDR2 is FQNEAQ in the germline V gene (reference sequence). V dropped 2 bases and J dropped 5 bases, with 18 bases sitting between them. For the CDR3, the DNA is TGTGCCAGCAGCTTAACGGGAGTAGGGGCCCTTTATGGCTACACCTTC. Translated, it gives CASSLTGVGALYGYTF.

Sample share makes this clonotype medium-sized. The chain links TRBV6-6 to TRBJ1-5; tentative D call: TRBD1 (6 bases). Trimming left V 2 bases short and J 6 bases short, with 11 bases between. The CDR3 is 14 residues long. Germline CDR1 and CDR2: MNHNY and SVGAGI (reference sequence). The CDR3 here is CASSYGGAGQPQHF. CDR3 in DNA: TGTGCCAGCAGTTACGGGGGGGCAGGTCAGCCCCAGCATTTT.

This clonotype was observed at least ten times. The CDR3 loop is CSARGDTETQYF. As DNA, the CDR3 is TGCAGTGCCCGCGGGGACACAGAGACCCAGTACTTC. The V call is TRBV20-1, the J call TRBJ2-5; TRBD1 or TRBD2 may be the D gene (6 bases each). The germline V and J ends were trimmed by 6 bases and 4 bases, with 12 bases remaining between them. Germline V gives CDR1 DFQATT, CDR2 SNEGSKA (reference sequence). CDR3 length: 12 residues.

This clonotype is deemed medium-sized (0.01 to 0.1%). The chain has TRBV7-2 and TRBJ2-3, with D tentatively TRBD2 (5 bases). The V end lost 4 bases, the J end lost 7 bases, and 9 bases lay between the germline ends. The CDR3 length is 12 residues. CDR1 is SGHTA and CDR2 is FQGNSA in the germline V gene. In nucleotides, the CDR3 is TGTGCCAGCAGCTCCCGGACTTATACGCAGTATTTT. It specifies CASSSRTYTQYF.

This clonotype was observed many times. The V gene is TRBV27, the J gene TRBJ2-7; 11 bases match TRBD1. This CDR3 region has 18 residues. Unmatched junction bases numbered 10, after V lost 0 bases and J lost 3 bases. Looked up from germline, CDR1 is MNHEY and CDR2 is SMNVEV (reference sequence). CDR3: CASSLSMRTGGNHYEQYF. The CDR3 bases are TGTGCCAGCAGTTTATCGATGAGGACAGGGGGCAACCACTACGAGCAGTACTTC.

The chain has TRBV28 and TRBJ1-2; possibly TRBD1 for D (5 bases). V was cut by 5 bases and J by 10 bases, with 20 bases left in between. Germline-derived CDR1 and CDR2 are MDHEN and SYDVKM. This CDR3 contains 14 residues. This CDR3 is CASSRLRDFPDYTF. As DNA, the CDR3 is TGTGCCAGCAGTCGGTTACGGGACTTCCCCGACTACACCTTC.

Within the sample, this clonotype is medium-sized. The V call is TRBV10-3, the J call TRBJ1-3; D ambiguous. Germline lookup yields CDR1 ENHRY and CDR2 SYGVKD. V shed 4 bases and J shed 2 bases, with 21 bases lying between them. This CDR3 spans 18 amino acids. The CDR3 region is CAISGLGSVVPTGNTIYF. CDR3 in DNA: TGTGCCATCAGTGGCCTGGGCTCGGTAGTTCCTACTGGAAACACCATATATTTT.

There are many counts of this clonotype. The chain uses TRBV29-1 and TRBJ2-7, with 8 bases matching TRBD2. There are 14 residues in the CDR3. The germline V gene encodes CDR1 SQVTM and CDR2 ANQGSEA. Germline trimming cut 4 bases from V and 1 base from J; bases unmatched to any gene: 6. This chain's CDR3 is CSVGLTGGSYEQYF. The DNA of the CDR3 is TGCAGCGTTGGGCTGACGGGAGGGTCCTACGAGCAGTACTTC.